Here is one T cell receptor (beta chain) with its context. There is no known antigen for this receptor. The input lacks base qualities; no much larger clone sits a single base away. The library was generated by the immunoSEQ multiplex PCR assay. The multiplex PCR relied on a mix of 60 forward primers for TCR Vbeta segments and 13 reverse primers for TCR Jbeta segments. The CDR3 region of rearranged TCR beta genes was amplified from genomic DNA by a multiplex PCR assay. Amplified TCR beta libraries were sequenced as 87-base-pair reads on the Illumina HiSeq System. Concerning the study's data processing: A later analysis tallied roughly 80 million unique TCR beta chains across the 640 or so repertoires, and approximately 12 million of those chains were shared by two or more donors. To remove PCR and sequencing errors, raw reads were error-corrected and collapsed into unique sequences using a nearest-neighbor algorithm that merged closely related sequences. V, D and J gene segments were assigned by aligning CDR3 sequences to IMGT reference sequences. For a sequence to be retained, a match of at least six nucleotides was required to both a V gene segment and a J gene segment. Rearrangements were called productive when the CDR3 lacked stop codons and stayed in frame with V and J; all others were non-productive. CDR3 was defined according to IMGT convention as the region running from the second conserved V-encoded cysteine to the conserved J-encoded phenylalanine. Sequences without an unambiguous match to a single V gene segment were excluded from the earlier analysis of 500 to 700 of the donors. An earlier analysis of 500 to 600 of the donors classified V segments as functional when productive rearrangements were above 56.7% and as segregating when the standard deviation between donors was above 5%. A statistical classification framework was developed to diagnose cytomegalovirus status using the catalog of TCR beta chain sequences. A later analysis assigned V and J genes by comparing TCR nucleotide sequences with IMGT/GENE-DB human TR gene sequences. In a later analysis, CDR3 sequences and most-parsimonious VDJ recombination scenarios were assigned using the TCRdist pipeline. In a later analysis, every TCR beta chain was defined by the combination of its CDR3 amino acid sequence and its V-gene family, and reads without a unique V-gene family were dropped. In a later analysis, fewer than 650 highly shared, low-generation-probability nucleotide sequences were removed to address suspected cross-contamination and a sequencing artifact. A later analysis calculated a clonal expansion index for each public chain from normalized within-repertoire ranks of inferred template counts. In a later analysis, generation probabilities were computed using a VDJ recombination model fitted to out-of-frame rearrangements, and the results were checked against IGoR. In a later analysis, TCR-TCR, TCR-HLA and TCR-CMV co-occurrence was scored with hypergeometric tests, and a repertoire-size bias correction was applied to TCR pairs. False discovery rates were estimated in a later analysis by permuting HLA or CMV assignments 20 times. In a later analysis, co-occurring TCRs were grouped using DBSCAN, and TCRdist sequence similarity was added for clustering within HLA-allele-positive subsets. Repertoires with fewer than 30,000 or more than 120,000 public chains were left out of co-occurrence clustering, as were five repertoires with anomalous nucleotide sharing. The source is immuneACCESS, and TCRdb retained only in-frame sequences with V and J called. Part of the clones is not carried over; for the studies checked, unresolved V genes explain less than half of this, and the remainder is unexplained. V, J and clone size are those of that table, while D and trimming were read from the DNA. The sample table lists about 160,000 clones, 81% of them with a count of one. The top ten clones comprise 1.3% of the sample.

The cohort was made up of 500 to 800 healthy bone marrow donors. Cohort members were all nominally healthy when sampled, although unrecorded immune exposures were likely present. The donor was CMV seropositive and belonged to the group of 250 to 300 seropositive cohort members. A peripheral blood sample was provided by each donor, and peripheral blood mononuclear cells were used for TCR beta sequencing. The Qiagen DNeasy Blood Extraction Kit was used to extract genomic DNA from the blood cell samples. Trimming costs V 0 bases and J 1 base, and their ends lie 8 bases apart. CDR1 and CDR2 are read off the germline V gene as SGHTA and FQGNSA. The CDR3 runs 15 residues from the cysteine to the phenylalanine. The kept DNA is CDR3 alone, 45 bases in frame from the first base. This sample stems from a study of cytomegalovirus exposure and HLA in healthy donors (dated by TCRdb to about 2017). Regarding the study in general: According to an earlier analysis of 587 of the donors, about 179 million T cells yielded roughly 100 million unique TCR beta sequences and 276 Gb of sequence data. Roughly 5 DR-DQ haplotypes were treated as single units for association and clustering because of strong linkage in the cohort. A later analysis re-examined previously published TCR beta repertoires from 500 to 700 donors and added high-resolution HLA genotyping to investigate patterns of TCR occurrence. To predict cytomegalovirus infection status, the study brought together high-throughput TCR immunosequencing, statistical association of individual TCRs with disease status, and machine learning. Of the 398 genotyped donors, over 65% fell in the genetic ancestry cluster associated with self-reported Caucasian donors. Rather than drawing on any new phenotypic data, the later analysis identified candidate immune exposures from TCR beta sequences and the way those sequences occurred across donors. Approximately 300 gigabases of sequencing data and approximately 84 million unique TCR sequences were included in an early release covering about 620 HLA-typed donors. Both class I and class II loci were covered by HLA typing, at four-digit resolution. Every discovery cohort repertoire had been produced on one sequencing platform. The number of typed donors differed by locus: about 620-640 for A, B, C, DRB1 and DQB1; 522 for DQA1; 606 for DPA1; and roughly 490 for DPB1. Besides the first cohort of approximately 670 subjects, a separate validation cohort made up of 90 to 150 different subjects was used. Donor age, sex, ethnicity and CMV serostatus were compiled alongside the repertoire data. The study used immunosequencing to profile the T cell repertoires of 600 to 850 subjects and linked those repertoires to cytomegalovirus serostatus. In an earlier analysis of 587 of the donors, high-throughput TCR beta sequencing was used to judge whether each TCR beta V gene segment behaved as functional or pseudogenic. The study aimed to test whether cataloging public T cell receptors could reveal signatures of past pathogen exposure. A later genetic analysis took genome-wide SNP genotypes for 398 of the 666 donors and used that subset as a discovery cohort. Among some 400 genotyped donors of the cohort, an average of approximately 240,000 unique TCR beta nucleotide sequences was sequenced per donor, of which about 19% were non-productive. Results and caveats for the whole study, not just this receptor: Correlated functional status among segregating V segments might be attributable to linkage disequilibrium, but an unknown experimental factor could not be ruled out. A later analysis reported that several top co-occurrence clusters appeared linked to parvovirus B19, influenza, CMV and Epstein-Barr virus. A cluster of highly shared sequence variants was judged likely to represent a technical artifact of the sequencing pipeline. A later analysis associated about 17,000 TCR beta sequences with specific HLA alleles at a false discovery rate of 0.05. In the study, some 160 TCR beta chains were listed as associated with cytomegalovirus. Across donors, most TCR sequences were observed very rarely, whereas some public TCRs were present in many individuals. This cohort had only TCR beta chains sequenced, and the lack of alpha or paired-chain data limited which features could be detected. The presence/absence analyses assumed that sequencing depth was roughly uniform across donors, and that assumption may not be true. According to a later genetic analysis, donors in an Asian-associated ancestry cluster had fewer N-insertions in productive TCRs than the approximately 670-donor mean. In a later analysis, most CMV-associated TCR beta chains were found to appear HLA-restricted, with HLA associations seemingly driven largely by CMV exposure. CMV serostatus was the only immune exposure information available for the cohort. When HLA alleles, especially DR and DQ, strongly co-occurred, attributing TCR associations to individual alleles was difficult. A further reported finding was that TCR beta sequences accurately predicted the HLA-A and HLA-B alleles for most subjects in the first cohort. Cytomegalovirus status was reported to be diagnosed by the classifier with high specificity and sensitivity in both the original and validation cohorts. Some IMGT-functional V segments, including TRBV6-2 and TRBV6-3, could not be told apart with the 87-base-pair reads, so those segments were excluded. Because HLA typing was missing for some donors at each locus, association tests included only the typed subset. In a later analysis, the rate of TCR association differed among HLA loci, with DRB1 alleles having the most associated TCRs and HLA-C alleles having the fewest. The authors suggested that the approach could potentially be generalized to other disease states and immunological phenotypes. An earlier analysis of approximately 540 of the donors showed that most TCR beta V segments appeared in productive rearrangements either about 87% or about 30% of the time, which broadly matched IMGT annotations. In a later analysis, HLA-associated TCR beta chains showed more clonal expansion and lower generation probabilities than non-associated chains that were equally common. Because counts were too low, seventeen rarely observed V segments, including chromosome 9 orphons, were excluded from the earlier analysis of roughly 580 of the donors. Three of the identified cytomegalovirus-associated TCR beta chains were confirmed in vitro to be specific for cytomegalovirus antigens. A later genetic analysis associated a missense DCLRE1C variant with V-gene and J-gene trimming of TCR beta chains, and an independent cohort replicated the association.

The receptor was derived from a man aged 45-60 years in good health and CMV-seropositive. The sequenced sample was PBMCs. The chain is assembled from TRBV7-2 and TRBJ2-3; there is no confident call for the D gene. The DNA sequence is given as TGTGCCAGCAGCTTAGCATCAGGCCGCACAGATACGCAGTATTTT. Its translation is CASSLASGRTDTQYF.